This T cell receptor (beta chain) stems from a study of T cells in Graves' hyperthyroidism and ophthalmopathy. Whole-study context: Staff took peripheral blood when the initial diagnosis was made, before any treatment began.

The CDR3 spans 14 residues. Germline V lookup: CDR1 MDHEN, CDR2 SYDVKM. The trim removed 6 bases at V and 5 bases at J, leaving 5 bases unmatched. Extraction of PBMCs used roughly 10 ml of fresh peripheral blood. RNA transcripts gave rise to amplified TCR beta CDR3 regions. The study used the HTBI primer set for a first-round RT-PCR of the TCR CDR3. Each CDR3 protein is one row after TCRdb ran MiXCR on the multiplex PCR reads. The sample lists around 390,000 distinct CDR3 sequences, roughly 14% occurring once. The rearrangement links TRBV28 to TRBJ1-2; 11 bases are a match to TRBD1. The receptor was derived from a woman in her 30s with Graves' ophthalmopathy. Sequenced input: blood. The chain's CDR3 is CASRTRDRGYGYTF. The DNA for the CDR3 is TGTGCCAGCAGGACTCGGGACAGGGGGTATGGCTACACCTTC.